The clone carrying this T cell receptor (beta chain) has only a few counts. No antigen is known for it. The data were taken from a study of human T cells and chemical hapten exposure. Study overall: Donors were sensitized with 2% DPC on the upper inner arm. Findings and caveats of the study: Counts of TCRs above 1 in 1000 frequency stayed unchanged with DPC sensitization. It should be noted that donors had alopecia, so their immune response may differ from healthy people's.

TCRdb re-called the RACE reads with MiXCR, one entry per CDR3 protein. Of more than 250,000 distinct CDR3 sequences listed, 7.5% to 10% are singletons. Time point given: pre-sensitization, week 0. Treatment reported: therapeutic diphenylcyclopropenone sensitization with weekly scalp DPC. Blood was drawn before each patch test was applied. V dropped 4 bases and J dropped 7; count of bases not matched to a gene: 24. The CDR3 length is 19 residues. CDR1 and CDR2 (germline): DFQATT, SNEGSKA (reference sequence). This chain connects TRBV20-1 to TRBJ2-1; 8 bases are shared with TRBD2. Sequenced material: whole blood, taken in connection with sensitization to the hapten diphenylcyclopropenone (DPC). This TCR derives from a woman aged 35 to 49 with alopecia areata. Some clones in this sample may be carry-over from other donors' samples. The CDR3 protein is CSAIRFSLFGGRNLNEQFF. Here the CDR3 DNA reads TGCAGTGCTATAAGGTTCTCTCTTTTCGGCGGGAGGAATTTAAATGAGCAGTTCTTC.